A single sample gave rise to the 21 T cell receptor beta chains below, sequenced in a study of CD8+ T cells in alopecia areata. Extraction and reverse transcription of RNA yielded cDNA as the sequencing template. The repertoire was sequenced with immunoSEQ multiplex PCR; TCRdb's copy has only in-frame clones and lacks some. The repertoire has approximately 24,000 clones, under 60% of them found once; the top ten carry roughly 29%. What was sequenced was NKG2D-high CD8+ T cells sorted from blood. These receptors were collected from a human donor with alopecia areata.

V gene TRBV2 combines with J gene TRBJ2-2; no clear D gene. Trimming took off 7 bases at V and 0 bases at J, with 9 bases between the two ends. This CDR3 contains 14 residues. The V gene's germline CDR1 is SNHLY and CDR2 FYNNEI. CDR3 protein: CASTLVANTGELFF. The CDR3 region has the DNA TGTGCCAGCACCCTAGTTGCGAACACCGGGGAGCTGTTTTTT.

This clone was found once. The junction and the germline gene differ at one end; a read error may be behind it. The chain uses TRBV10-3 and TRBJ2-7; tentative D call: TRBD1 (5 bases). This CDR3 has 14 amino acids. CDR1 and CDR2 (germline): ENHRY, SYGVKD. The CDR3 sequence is CAVSDPDNLRKQYF. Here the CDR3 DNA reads TGTGCCGTCAGTGACCCGGACAATCTACGGAAGCAGTACTTC.

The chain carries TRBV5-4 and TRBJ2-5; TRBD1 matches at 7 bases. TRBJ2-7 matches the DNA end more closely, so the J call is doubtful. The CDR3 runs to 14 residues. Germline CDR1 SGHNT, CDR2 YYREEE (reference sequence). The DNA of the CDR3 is TGTGCCAGCAGCTTGGGGGGACAGTGGTACGAGCAGTACTTC. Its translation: CASSLGGQWYEQYF.

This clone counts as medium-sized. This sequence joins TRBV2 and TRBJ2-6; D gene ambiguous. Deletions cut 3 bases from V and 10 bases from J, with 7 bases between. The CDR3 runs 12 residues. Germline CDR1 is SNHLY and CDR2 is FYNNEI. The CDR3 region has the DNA TGTGCCAGCAGTGACCGGCCGAACGTCCTGACTTTC. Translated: CASSDRPNVLTF.

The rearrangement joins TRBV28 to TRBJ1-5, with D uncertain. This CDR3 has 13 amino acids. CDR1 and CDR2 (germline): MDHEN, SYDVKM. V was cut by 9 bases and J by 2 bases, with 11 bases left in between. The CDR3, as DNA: TGTGCCAGTTGCAATGGGGGCAATCAGCCCCAGCATTTT. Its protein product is CASCNGGNQPQHF.

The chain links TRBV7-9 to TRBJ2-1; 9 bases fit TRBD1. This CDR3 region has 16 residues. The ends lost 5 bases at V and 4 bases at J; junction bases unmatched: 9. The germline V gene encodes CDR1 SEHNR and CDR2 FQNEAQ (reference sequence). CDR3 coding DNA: TGTGCCAGCAGCGGTCGGGACAGGGTAAATTACAATGAGCAGTTCTTC. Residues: CASSGRDRVNYNEQFF.

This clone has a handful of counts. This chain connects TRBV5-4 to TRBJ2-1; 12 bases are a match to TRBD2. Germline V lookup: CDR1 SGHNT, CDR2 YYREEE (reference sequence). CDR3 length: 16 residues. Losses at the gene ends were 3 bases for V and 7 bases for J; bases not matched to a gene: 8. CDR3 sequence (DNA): TGTGCCAGCAGCTCCGCGCTAGCGGGAGGGCGAAATGAGCAGTTCTTC. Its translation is CASSSALAGGRNEQFF.

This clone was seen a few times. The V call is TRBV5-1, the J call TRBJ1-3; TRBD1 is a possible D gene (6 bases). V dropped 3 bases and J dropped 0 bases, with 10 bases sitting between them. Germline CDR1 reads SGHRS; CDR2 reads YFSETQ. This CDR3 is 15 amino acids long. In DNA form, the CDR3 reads TGCGCCAGCAGCTCGGGACAAGACTCTGGAAACACCATATATTTT. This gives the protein CASSSGQDSGNTIYF.

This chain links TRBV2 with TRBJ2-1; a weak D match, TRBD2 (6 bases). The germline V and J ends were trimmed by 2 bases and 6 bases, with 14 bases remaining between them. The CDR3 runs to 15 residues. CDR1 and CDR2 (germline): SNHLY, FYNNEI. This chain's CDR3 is CASSERRERGNEQFF. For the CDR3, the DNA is TGTGCCAGCAGTGAACGTCGGGAGAGGGGCAATGAGCAGTTCTTC. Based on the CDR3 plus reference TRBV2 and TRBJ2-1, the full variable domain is EPEVTQTPSHQVTQMGQEVILRCVPISNHLYFYWYRQILGQKVEFLVSFYNNEISEKSEIFDDQFSVERPDGSNFTLKIRSTKLEDSAMYFCASSERRERGNEQFFGPGTRLTVL.

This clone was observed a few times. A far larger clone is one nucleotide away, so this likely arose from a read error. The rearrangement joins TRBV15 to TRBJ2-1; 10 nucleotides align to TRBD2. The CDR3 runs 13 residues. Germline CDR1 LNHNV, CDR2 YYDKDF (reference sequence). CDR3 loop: CASSSLAGEEQFF. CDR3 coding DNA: TGTGCCAGCAGCAGTCTAGCGGGAGAGGAGCAGTTCTTC.

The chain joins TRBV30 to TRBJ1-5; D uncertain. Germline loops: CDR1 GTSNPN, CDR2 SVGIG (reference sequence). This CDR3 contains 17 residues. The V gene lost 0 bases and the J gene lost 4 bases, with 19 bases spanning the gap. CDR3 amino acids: CAWSVNPADGSNQPQHF. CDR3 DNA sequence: TGTGCCTGGAGTGTAAATCCGGCAGACGGGAGTAATCAGCCCCAGCATTTT.

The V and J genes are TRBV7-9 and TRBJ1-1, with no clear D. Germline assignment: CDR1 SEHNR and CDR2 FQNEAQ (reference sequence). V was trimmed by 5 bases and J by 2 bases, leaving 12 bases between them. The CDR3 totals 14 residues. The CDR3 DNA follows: TGTGCCAGCAGCCACCCTCAAGTCAACACTGAAGCTTTCTTT. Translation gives CASSHPQVNTEAFF.

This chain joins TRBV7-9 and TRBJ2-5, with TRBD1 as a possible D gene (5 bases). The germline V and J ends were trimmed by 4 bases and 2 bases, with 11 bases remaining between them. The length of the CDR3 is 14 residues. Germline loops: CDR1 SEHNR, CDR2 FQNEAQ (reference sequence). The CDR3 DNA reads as TGTGCCAGCAGCTCCACAGGTTTGCAAGAGACCCAGTACTTC. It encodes CASSSTGLQETQYF.

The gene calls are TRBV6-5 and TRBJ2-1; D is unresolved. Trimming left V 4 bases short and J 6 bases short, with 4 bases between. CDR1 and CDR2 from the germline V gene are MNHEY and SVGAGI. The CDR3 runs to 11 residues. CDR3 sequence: CASSLGNEQFF. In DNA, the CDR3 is TGTGCCAGCAGTTTGGGCAATGAGCAGTTCTTC.

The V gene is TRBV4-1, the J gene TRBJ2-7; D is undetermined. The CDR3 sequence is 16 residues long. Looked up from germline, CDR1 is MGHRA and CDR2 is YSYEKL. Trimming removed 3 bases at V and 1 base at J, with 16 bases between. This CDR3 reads CASSHRQGVPSYEQYF. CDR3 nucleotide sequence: TGCGCCAGCAGCCATCGACAAGGCGTCCCGTCCTACGAGCAGTACTTC.

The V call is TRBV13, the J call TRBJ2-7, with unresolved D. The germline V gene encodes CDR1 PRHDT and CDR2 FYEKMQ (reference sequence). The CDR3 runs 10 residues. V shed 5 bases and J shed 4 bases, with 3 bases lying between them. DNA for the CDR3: TGTGCCAGCAGCCCGTACGAGCAGTACTTC. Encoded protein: CASSPYEQYF.

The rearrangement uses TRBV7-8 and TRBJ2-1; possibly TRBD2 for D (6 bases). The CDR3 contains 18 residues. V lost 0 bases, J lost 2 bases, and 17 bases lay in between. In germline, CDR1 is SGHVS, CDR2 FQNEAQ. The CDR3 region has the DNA TGTGCCAGCAGCTTAGCGGTTTTAGCGACTAGGACCTACAATGAGCAGTTCTTC. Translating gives CASSLAVLATRTYNEQFF.

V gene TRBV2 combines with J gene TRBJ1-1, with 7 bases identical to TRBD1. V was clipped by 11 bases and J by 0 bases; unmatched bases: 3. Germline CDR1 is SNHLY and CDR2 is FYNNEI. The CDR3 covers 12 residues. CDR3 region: CAGGTVNTEAFF. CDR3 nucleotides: TGTGCCGGCGGGACAGTGAACACTGAAGCTTTCTTT.

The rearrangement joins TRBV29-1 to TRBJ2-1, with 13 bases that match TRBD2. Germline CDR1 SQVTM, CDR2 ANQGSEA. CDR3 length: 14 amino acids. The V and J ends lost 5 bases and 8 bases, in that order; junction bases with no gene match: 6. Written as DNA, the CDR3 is TGCAGCGTTACACTAGCGGGAGGGCACGATGAGCAGTTCTTC. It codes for CSVTLAGGHDEQFF.

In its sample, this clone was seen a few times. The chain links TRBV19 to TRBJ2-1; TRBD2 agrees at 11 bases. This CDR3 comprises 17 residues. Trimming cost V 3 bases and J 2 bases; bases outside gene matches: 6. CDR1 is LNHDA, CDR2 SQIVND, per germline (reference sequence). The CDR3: CASSMGPSGRPYNEQFF. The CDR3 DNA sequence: TGTGCCAGTAGTATGGGCCCTAGCGGGAGGCCCTACAATGAGCAGTTCTTC.

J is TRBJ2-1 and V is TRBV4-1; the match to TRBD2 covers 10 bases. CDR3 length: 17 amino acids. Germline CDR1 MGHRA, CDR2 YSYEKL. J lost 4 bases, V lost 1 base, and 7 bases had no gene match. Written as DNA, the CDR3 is TGCGCCAGCAGCCAAGTCAGACGGACTAGCGGATACAATGAGCAGTTCTTC. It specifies CASSQVRRTSGYNEQFF.